The 8 T cell receptor beta chains below were found in one sample sequenced in a study of cytomegalovirus exposure and HLA in healthy donors. The PCR was carried out with 60 Vbeta primers and 13 Jbeta primers. Repertoires were generated with immunoSEQ multiplex PCR, while TCRdb's copy carries only in-frame clones and drops some. The profile shows about 64,000 clones, around three quarters of them singletons. Material for sequencing was PBMCs. The origin of the receptors is a man between 18 and 35 years old in good health and CMV-seropositive.

The rearrangement uses TRBV9 and TRBJ2-3; 8 bases match TRBD2. The germline V gene has CDR1 SGDLS and CDR2 YYNGEE. Losses at the gene ends were 2 bases for V and 0 bases for J; bases not matched to a gene: 2. The CDR3 totals 15 residues. The CDR3 sequence: CASSVSGGSTDTQYF. The CDR3 coding sequence is TGTGCCAGCAGCGTGTCGGGGGGGAGCACAGATACGCAGTATTTT.

The chain carries TRBV6-1 and TRBJ2-7; TRBD1 agrees at 10 bases. The ends lost 4 bases at V and 2 bases at J; junction bases unmatched: 2. This CDR3 has 14 residues. From germline, CDR1 is MNHNS and CDR2 SASEGT. The CDR3 coding sequence is TGTGCCAGCAGTGGACAGGGGGCGCCCTACGAGCAGTACTTC. Amino acid sequence: CASSGQGAPYEQYF.

The chain carries TRBV5-4 and TRBJ2-7, with 9 bases matching TRBD1. V dropped 4 bases and J dropped 5; count of bases not matched to a gene: 10. There are 15 residues in the CDR3. CDR1 is SGHNT and CDR2 is YYREEE in the germline V gene (reference sequence). The CDR3 here is CASSDWGQGSDEQYF. The CDR3 nucleotides are TGTGCCAGCAGCGACTGGGGACAGGGTAGCGACGAGCAGTACTTC.

The chain is built from TRBV5-6 and TRBJ2-1, with D possibly matching TRBD2 (5 bases). CDR3 length: 14 residues. Per germline, CDR1 SGHDT and CDR2 YYEEEE. Trimming took 2 bases from V and 5 from J, leaving 11 bases between them. CDR3 residues: CASSFPSGHNEQFF. For the CDR3, the DNA is TGTGCCAGCAGCTTTCCGAGCGGTCACAATGAGCAGTTCTTC.

The rearrangement joins TRBV6-6 to TRBJ1-2; D is unclear. This CDR3 contains 14 residues. Germline V gives CDR1 MNHNY, CDR2 SVGAGI (reference sequence). The V and J ends lost 5 bases and 8 bases respectively, with 18 bases between them. The CDR3 nucleotides read TGTGCCAGCAGTCACCCAGACACGCCCGGAGGCTACACCTTC. Its protein is CASSHPDTPGGYTF.

The chain links TRBV5-1 to TRBJ2-5, with unresolved D. V was cut by 4 bases and J by 5 bases, with 12 bases left in between. The CDR3 length is 13 residues. Germline V gene data show CDR1 as SGHRS and CDR2 as YFSETQ. CDR3 region: CASSLRQPETQYF. CDR3 coding DNA: TGCGCCAGCAGCCTTCGACAACCTGAGACCCAGTACTTC.

J is TRBJ1-5 and V is TRBV4-1; perhaps TRBD1 as D (6 bases). Trimming stripped 1 base from V and 7 bases from J, with 20 bases between. Per the germline V gene, CDR1 is MGHRA and CDR2 is YSYEKL. This CDR3 is 17 amino acids long. The CDR3, as DNA: TGCGCCAGCAGCCAAGGGAGAGCGTGGGGGGGCATGCAGCCCCAGCATTTT. Protein product: CASSQGRAWGGMQPQHF.

The CDR3 sequence is CASSLDGRAQYF. The CDR3 DNA is TGTGCCAGCAGCTTAGATGGGAGGGCCCAGTACTTC. J is TRBJ2-5 and V is TRBV11-2, with 7 bases aligning to TRBD2. The CDR3 is 12 residues long. Germline-derived CDR1 and CDR2 are SGHAT and FQNNGV. V was clipped by 0 bases and J by 9 bases; unmatched bases: 1.